The sample holds a few counts of the clone carrying this T cell receptor beta chain. Its antigen is undetermined. The data were produced by immunoSEQ multiplex PCR, yet TCRdb's version contains in-frame clones alone and is incomplete. Listed for the sample are approximately 7,300 clones, none seen a single time. These data are taken from a study of T cells after posttransplantation cyclophosphamide. Findings of the study overall: TRB clonality was highly associated with recipient CMV seropositivity and reactivation.

Busulfan-fludarabine conditioning, marrow transplant, and cyclophosphamide on days +3 and +4 were administered. The clonotype originates from a female patient aged 45-65 years who received an allogeneic stem cell transplant from an unrelated donor, was CMV-positive, and had acute GVHD only. The graft donor may be the source of some T cells. Sequences were derived from PBMCs, sampled after allogeneic stem cell transplant with posttransplant cyclophosphamide.

In DNA form, the CDR3 reads TGTGCCAGCAGTTACTCCAGGAACACTGAAGCTTTCTTT. It specifies CASSYSRNTEAFF. V usage is TRBV6-5 and J usage is TRBJ1-1; D unresolved. There are 13 residues in the CDR3. Germline assignment: CDR1 MNHEY and CDR2 SVGAGI. V lost 0 bases, J lost 1 base, and 3 bases lay in between.